This T cell receptor (beta chain) was recovered during a study of vaccination and CD4 T cells after COVID-19. Cultured CD4+ T-cell DNA underwent Oncomine TCR Beta short-read sequencing. TCRdb analysed the PCR reads with MiXCR anew, one entry per CDR3 protein. Counted here are nearly 20,000 distinct CDR3 sequences, about half occurring once; the ten biggest clones make up approximately 2.9%. Germline V gene lookup returns CDR1 DFQATT and CDR2 SNEGSKA (reference sequence). The CDR3 sequence is 15 residues long. V dropped 7 bases and J dropped 1; count of bases not matched to a gene: 12. Study-level results: Among convalescent patients, a median about 86% of reactive clones emerged only after vaccination. The study found median SARS-CoV-2-reactive clonotypes rising from roughly 19 to 38, not significantly. Vaccine-specific clones in convalescent patients were spike mono-reactive in 304 of 307 cases.

Documented treatment: 10-day PBMC culture with coronavirus spike peptide pools or control peptides (ViraFEST assay). This clonotype came up a few times. Its antigen remains unidentified. The sequences come from CD4+ T cells from blood, cultured in vitro, collected after SARS-CoV-2 vaccination. This clonotype originated in a human donor who had recovered from COVID-19. This rearrangement joins TRBV20-1 to TRBJ2-5, with 7 bases aligning to TRBD2. DNA of the CDR3: TGCAGTGTTGGGTACAAGCGGGGAACCCAAGAGACCCAGTACTTC. Its translation is CSVGYKRGTQETQYF.